The 5 T cell receptor beta chains given below trace back to one sample, sequenced in a study of OX40 agonist ivuxolimab in advanced cancers. Sequencing was performed with immunoSEQ multiplex PCR; in TCRdb, only in-frame clones are kept and a portion is missing. Of 40,000 to 45,000 clones listed, 82% were seen once; the top ten hold more than 20%. Sequencing was performed on CD4+ or CD8+ T cells sorted from blood, taken in a trial of the OX40 agonist ivuxolimab. Every receptor here comes from an adult with an advanced solid tumor such as melanoma, head and neck, liver or kidney cancer.

This chain uses TRBV30 with TRBJ2-3; 9 bases map to TRBD2. From germline, CDR1 is GTSNPN and CDR2 SVGIG (reference sequence). CDR3 length: 14 residues. Trimming took 5 bases from V and 1 from J; bases not matched to a gene: 4. CDR3 amino acids: CAWDSGSGTDTQYF. The CDR3 nucleotides are TGTGCCTGGGATAGCGGGAGCGGCACAGATACGCAGTATTTT. Complete variable domain (other parts from reference TRBV30 and TRBJ2-3): SQTIHQWPATLVQPVGSPLSLECTVEGTSNPNLYWYRQAAGRGLQLLFYSVGIGQISSEVPQNLSASRPQDRQFILSSKKLLLSDSGFYLCAWDSGSGTDTQYFGPGTRLTVL.

CDR3 sequence reads: CASKGGGQGIYEQYF. CDR3 DNA sequence: TGTGCCAGCAAGGGGGGTGGCCAGGGGATTTACGAGCAGTACTTC. V and J are TRBV28 and TRBJ2-7, with D perhaps being TRBD1 or TRBD2 (6 bases each). This CDR3 contains 15 residues. Germline CDR1 reads MDHEN; CDR2 reads SYDVKM. Trimming removed 7 bases from V and 4 bases from J, with 20 bases in between. The entire variable domain, with the rest obtained from reference TRBV28 and TRBJ2-7, is as follows: DVKVTQSSRYLVKRTGEKVFLECVQDMDHENMFWYRQDPGLGLRLIYFSYDVKMKEKGDIPEGYSVSREKKERFSLILESASTNQTSMYLCASKGGGQGIYEQYFGPGTRLTVT.

The chain joins TRBV19 to TRBJ1-2, with TRBD1 as a possible D gene (5 bases). From germline, CDR1 is LNHDA and CDR2 SQIVND (reference sequence). The CDR3 totals 14 residues. V was trimmed by 2 bases and J by 4 bases, leaving 11 bases between them. The CDR3 sequence is CASSIIGDFYGYTF. The CDR3 region has the DNA TGTGCCAGTAGTATAATTGGGGACTTCTATGGCTACACCTTC.

The table lists this clone with a count of one. The chain carries TRBV27 and TRBJ2-7, with D tentatively TRBD1 or TRBD2 (5 bases each). The CDR3 is made up of 14 amino acids. V was trimmed by 3 bases and J by 3 bases, leaving 12 bases between them. From germline, CDR1 is MNHEY and CDR2 SMNVEV (reference sequence). Written as DNA, the CDR3 is TGTGCCAGCAGTTTGGGGGAGCGGAACTACGAGCAGTACTTC. Translating it yields CASSLGERNYEQYF.

This rearrangement joins TRBV28 to TRBJ2-7; weak D call: TRBD1 (6 bases). V gave up 3 bases and J gave up 9 bases, with 9 bases separating them. The CDR3 spans 11 residues. The germline V gene encodes CDR1 MDHEN and CDR2 SYDVKM. The CDR3 DNA is TGTGCCAGCAGTTTTCCCAGGGGGCAGTACTTC. Its translation is CASSFPRGQYF.